The rows below give T cell receptor beta chains drawn from one sample of a study of cytomegalovirus exposure and HLA in healthy donors. Clones were read by immunoSEQ multiplex PCR, and TCRdb kept only the in-frame ones, dropping some. The data show more than 90,000 clones, over 65% seen once. The sequenced sample was PBMCs. These receptors all stem from a woman aged 45-60 years in good health and CMV-seropositive. CDR3s include the opening cysteine and the closing phenylalanine or tryptophan.

TRBV2 | CASSDRPEQYF
TRBV7-2 | CASSFGWSNQPQHF
TRBV7-9 | CASSLADSPYEQYF
TRBV7-2 | CASSYPRQGGNQPQHF
TRBV27 | CASSLGTRAIANTGELFF
TRBV6-6 | CASSTGDGYTF
TRBV18 | CASSPRILTEDRNTEAFF
TRBV4-1 | CASSQDGLAGDEQYF
TRBV15 | CATSRDRGQPQHF
TRBV12-5 | CASGPQGNSPLHF